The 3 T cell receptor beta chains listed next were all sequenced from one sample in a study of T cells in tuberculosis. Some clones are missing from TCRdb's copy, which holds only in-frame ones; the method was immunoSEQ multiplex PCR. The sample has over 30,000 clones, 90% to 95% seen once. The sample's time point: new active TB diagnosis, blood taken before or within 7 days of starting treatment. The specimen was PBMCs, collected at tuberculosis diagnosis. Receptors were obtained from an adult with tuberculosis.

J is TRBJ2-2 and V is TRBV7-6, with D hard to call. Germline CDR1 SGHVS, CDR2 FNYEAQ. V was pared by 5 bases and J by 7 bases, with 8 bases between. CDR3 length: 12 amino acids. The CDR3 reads CASSLKLGELFF. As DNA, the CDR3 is TGTGCCAGCAGCCTAAAGCTCGGGGAGCTGTTTTTT.

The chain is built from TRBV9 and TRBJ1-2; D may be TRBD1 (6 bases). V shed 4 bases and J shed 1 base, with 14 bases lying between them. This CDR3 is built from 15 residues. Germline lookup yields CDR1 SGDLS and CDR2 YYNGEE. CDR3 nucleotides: TGTGCCAGCAGCATTTACGCAGGGGATAACTATGGCTACACCTTC. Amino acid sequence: CASSIYAGDNYGYTF.

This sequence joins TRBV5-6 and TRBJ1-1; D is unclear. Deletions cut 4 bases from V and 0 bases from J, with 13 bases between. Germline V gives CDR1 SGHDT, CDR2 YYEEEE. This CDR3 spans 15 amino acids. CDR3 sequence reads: CASSPQASMNTEAFF. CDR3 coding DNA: TGTGCCAGCAGCCCCCAGGCCTCAATGAACACTGAAGCTTTCTTT.